The rows below give T cell receptor beta chains drawn from one sample of a study of control samples from healthy donors and cancer patients. TCRdb keeps only in-frame clones here, not all; method: immunoSEQ multiplex PCR. The sample includes about 80,000 clones, approximately 89% of them seen just once. Sequencing input: blood. Receptors originate from a middle-aged man in good health. The CDR3 runs from the conserved cysteine through the conserved F or W. The D gene is left open where the match is weak. For some rows the clone size is stated as once, few or many, or as a class when expanded; others skip it.

j_call,d_call,cdr3_length,v_call,clone_size,cdr3_nt,cdr3_aa
TRBJ1-6,NA,13,TRBV6-5,NA,TGTGCCAGCAGTCCGAACTCTAATTCACCCCTCCACTTT,CASSPNSNSPLHF
TRBJ2-3,NA,13,TRBV7-2,NA,TGTGCCAGCAGCTCCACTAGAGCAGATACGCAGTATTTT,CASSSTRADTQYF
TRBJ2-7,TRBD1,14,TRBV27,NA,TGTGCCAGCAGTTTAAGGCAGGGGGCTTCCGAGCAGTACTTC,CASSLRQGASEQYF
TRBJ1-2,NA,14,TRBV7-9,NA,TGTGCCAGCAGCAAGGACGGCGACCTTAATGGCTACACCTTC,CASSKDGDLNGYTF
TRBJ1-2,NA,16,TRBV5-1,NA,TGCGCCAGCAGCTTGGTTGGAGGGAGGGACAACTATGGCTACACCTTC,CASSLVGGRDNYGYTF
TRBJ1-3,NA,14,TRBV11-2,NA,TGTGCCAGCAGCTTAGGCAGTAGCGGAAACACCATATATTTT,CASSLGSSGNTIYF
TRBJ2-4,NA,12,TRBV28,once,TGTGCCAGCAGGGCTGGACAGTTTCTTCAGTACTTC,CASRAGQFLQYF
TRBJ2-7,NA,16,TRBV7-9,NA,TGTGCCAGCAGCCTGACCCAAGGGGGGAGAAACTACGAGCAGTACTTC,CASSLTQGGRNYEQYF
TRBJ2-1,NA,11,TRBV6-5,NA,TGTGCCAGCACCGAGGGGTATGAGCAGTTCTTC,CASTEGYEQFF
TRBJ2-7,TRBD1,15,TRBV7-7,NA,TGTGCTAGCAGCCGAGGAAGGGACAGTGCCTACGAGCAGTACTTC,CASSRGRDSAYEQYF
TRBJ2-1,TRBD2,15,TRBV11-2,NA,TGTGCCAGCAGCCCTGGGACTAGCGGACACAATGAGCAGTTCTTC,CASSPGTSGHNEQFF
TRBJ1-6,NA,12,TRBV5-1,NA,TGCGCCAGCAGTCAAGAGAATTCACCCCTCCACTTT,CASSQENSPLHF
TRBJ1-5,NA,15,TRBV6-5,NA,TGTGCCAGCAGTTCCCAGGGTCAGAGGGGTCAGCCCCAGCATTTT,CASSSQGQRGQPQHF
TRBJ1-2,NA,13,TRBV4-1,NA,TGCGCCAGCAGCCAAGCGGCAGCCTATGGCTACACCTTC,CASSQAAAYGYTF
TRBJ2-6,NA,15,TRBV7-9,once,TGTGCCAGCAGCTCGATTAGCTCTGGGGCCAACGTCCTGACTTTC,CASSSISSGANVLTF
TRBJ1-3,NA,16,TRBV18,NA,TGTGCCAGCTCACTCCGGGACACACAAACTGGAAACACCATATATTTT,CASSLRDTQTGNTIYF
TRBJ2-7,NA,15,TRBV11-3,NA,TGTGCCAGCAGCCCCGAGGGTAGGGCGACCTACGAGCAGTACTTC,CASSPEGRATYEQYF
TRBJ2-2,TRBD1,14,TRBV6-5,few,TGTGCCAGCAGCGACAGGGGGAACACCGGGGAGCTGTTTTTT,CASSDRGNTGELFF
TRBJ1-1,NA,15,TRBV5-1,NA,TGCGCCAGCAGCTTGGCCCCCGACGGGCACACTGAAGCTTTCTTT,CASSLAPDGHTEAFF
TRBJ1-5,NA,13,TRBV3-1/TRBV3-2,NA,TGTGCCAGCAGCCGGGGGAGCAATCAGCCCCAGCATTTT,CASSRGSNQPQHF
TRBJ1-6,NA,14,TRBV10-3,NA,TGTGCCATCAGTGAGTCAGGGACGAATTCACCCCTCCACTTT,CAISESGTNSPLHF
TRBJ1-1,NA,13,TRBV29-1,NA,TGCAGCGCCACTCTTCCGGGGTACACTGAAGCTTTCTTT,CSATLPGYTEAFF
TRBJ2-4,TRBD1,16,TRBV11-1,NA,TGTGCCAGCAGCAGGACAGGGGCGAAGGATTCAAACATTCAGTACTTC,CASSRTGAKDSNIQYF
TRBJ2-5,NA,13,TRBV19,NA,TGTGCCAGTAGTACCTACAACCAAGAGACCCAGTACTTC,CASSTYNQETQYF
TRBJ1-6,NA,13,TRBV6-5,NA,TGTGCCAGCACCCAGGGAGGAGTGTCACCCCTCCACTTT,CASTQGGVSPLHF
TRBJ1-4,NA,17,TRBV6-4,NA,TGTGCCAGCACCCCCTCAGAAGACTCCTCAACTAATGAAAAACTGTTTTTT,CASTPSEDSSTNEKLFF
TRBJ1-5,NA,14,TRBV7-8,NA,TGTGCCAGCAGCCCCGAGAGGGGAGGGTGGCCCCAGCATTTT,CASSPERGGWPQHF
TRBJ1-2,NA,16,TRBV18,NA,TGTGCCAGCTCACCACCGGGGGACGCGGCTTCTTCGGGCTACACCTTC,CASSPPGDAASSGYTF
TRBJ2-1,NA,13,TRBV7-9,NA,TGTGCCAGCAGCTTCGGGCGGCTCCAGGAGCAGTTCTTC,CASSFGRLQEQFF
TRBJ1-1,NA,15,TRBV6-5,NA,TGTGCCAGCAGGAGCCAGTCGCAGGGGTGGACTGAAGCTTTCTTT,CASRSQSQGWTEAFF
TRBJ2-6,TRBD1,19,TRBV19,NA,TGTGCCAGTAGTACGACCCCGGGACAGGGATACTCTGGGGCCAACGTCCTGACTTTC,CASSTTPGQGYSGANVLTF